This is a list of T cell receptor beta chains from one sample in a study of T-cell memory formation after mild COVID-19. TCRdb fed the 5' RACE reads into MiXCR, producing one record per CDR3 protein. Found here are some 150,000 distinct CDR3 sequences, less than 20% of them singletons; the top ten hold under 2.5%. Sequenced sample: PBMCs or a T cell subset sorted from them (not recorded which). The receptors originated from an adult woman who had mild COVID-19 (a few samples of this study predate the infection). Cell type and time point are not known. CDR3s include the opening cysteine and the closing phenylalanine or tryptophan. Fields, in order: CDR3 length, D gene, V gene, clone size, J gene, CDR3 DNA, CDR3 protein. D genes are given only for firm matches. Clone size appears in some rows only: once, few, many, or a class for an expanded clone.

>15|-|TRBV15|-|TRBJ1-2
TGTGCCACCAGCAGGTACACGAAGACTAACTATGGCTACACCTTC
CATSRYTKTNYGYTF
>11|-|TRBV29-1|-|TRBJ2-7
TGCAGCGCGACAGCTACCTACGAGCAGTACTTC
CSATATYEQYF
>18|-|TRBV29-1|-|TRBJ1-1
TGCAGCGTTGAAGAAATGACGTGGTTCGGGGAGGGGAACACTGAAGCTTTCTTT
CSVEEMTWFGEGNTEAFF
>17|TRBD2|TRBV2|few|TRBJ2-6
TGTGCCAGCTCCCGACTAGCGGGGGACTCTGGGGCCAACGTCCTGACTTTC
CASSRLAGDSGANVLTF
>15|TRBD1|TRBV5-1|-|TRBJ2-3
TGCGCCAGCAGCCTCACAGGGGGCGGTGGAGATACGCAGTATTTT
CASSLTGGGGDTQYF
>13|-|TRBV2|many|TRBJ2-1
TGTGCCAGCAAGCGAGCACGCGGGAATGAGCAGTTCTTC
CASKRARGNEQFF
>13|-|TRBV20-1|-|TRBJ1-2
TGCAGTGCCGCGGTGACGGCCGGCTATGGCTACACCTTC
CSAAVTAGYGYTF
>13|TRBD2|TRBV6-2/TRBV6-3|many|TRBJ2-7
TGTGCCAGCAGTTACGAGCGGGACTACGAGCAGTACTTC
CASSYERDYEQYF
>14|TRBD1|TRBV15|-|TRBJ2-5
TGTGCCACAAGGGACAGGGGTGTAGCAGAGACCCAGTACTTC
CATRDRGVAETQYF
>15|-|TRBV4-1|few|TRBJ1-6
TGCGCCAGCAGCCAAGCTTACGGGGGCAGTTCACCCCTCCACTTT
CASSQAYGGSSPLHF
>13|-|TRBV6-5|-|TRBJ1-3
TGTGCCAGCAGTTACAGCGGAGGAAACACCATATATTTT
CASSYSGGNTIYF
>13|-|TRBV12-3/TRBV12-4|-|TRBJ2-7
TGTGCCAGCAGCCTAGGGACTGTCTACGAGCAGTACTTC
CASSLGTVYEQYF
>16|-|TRBV4-3|few|TRBJ2-2
TGCGCCAGCAGCCAAGATCCGGGGCAGGGCCTCGGGGAGCTGTTTTTT
CASSQDPGQGLGELFF
>18|-|TRBV11-2|few|TRBJ1-6
TGTGCCAGCAGCTTAGGTCGCTCTGTACGACGCGGGAGTTCACCCCTCCACTTT
CASSLGRSVRRGSSPLHF
>14|-|TRBV12-3/TRBV12-4|few|TRBJ2-7
TGTGCCAGCAGTTTACTGGGCTCTGGGTACGAGCAGTACTTC
CASSLLGSGYEQYF
>14|-|TRBV11-3|-|TRBJ2-1
TGTGCCAGCAGGGACCGGGGCGTTATAAATGAGCAGTTCTTC
CASRDRGVINEQFF
>12|TRBD1|TRBV7-8|-|TRBJ1-1
TGTGCCAGCAGCGACAGGGCCACTGAAGCTTTCTTT
CASSDRATEAFF
>13|-|TRBV4-3|few|TRBJ1-5
TGCGCCAGCAGCCAAGAAAGTAATCAGCCCCAGCATTTT
CASSQESNQPQHF
>15|-|TRBV18|few|TRBJ2-1
TGTGCCAGTAAAAACAGGGTGGGACCCTACAATGAGCAGTTCTTC
CASKNRVGPYNEQFF
>14|-|TRBV6-1|-|TRBJ1-5
TGTGCCAGCAGTGAAATCGATGGGGCTCAGCCCCAGCATTTT
CASSEIDGAQPQHF
>18|TRBD1|TRBV6-5|few|TRBJ1-1
TGTGCCAGCACTCCAGGGGGTTCGTGGGGACAACTGAACACTGAAGCTTTCTTT
CASTPGGSWGQLNTEAFF
>13|-|TRBV21-1|few|TRBJ2-7
TGTGCCAGCCCTACCGCAGTTTCCTACGAGCAGTACTTC
CASPTAVSYEQYF
>14|TRBD1|TRBV7-2|-|TRBJ2-1
TGTGCCAGCAGCATGGGACAGGCATACAATGAGCAGTTCTTC
CASSMGQAYNEQFF
>15|TRBD2|TRBV4-3|-|TRBJ2-3
TGCGCCAGCAGCCAAATGAGCGGGAGTACAGATACGCAGTATTTT
CASSQMSGSTDTQYF
>17|TRBD1|TRBV7-8|many|TRBJ2-5
TGTGCCAGCAGCTTACCCGTTACAGGGGGCGCGGGGGAGACCCAGTACTTC
CASSLPVTGGAGETQYF
>12|-|TRBV15|few|TRBJ2-3
TGTGCCACCTCTAGCGGCACAGATACGCAGTATTTT
CATSSGTDTQYF
>13|-|TRBV19|few|TRBJ2-1
TGTGCCAGTAGTACCATCGAGGCAAATGAGCAGTTCTTC
CASSTIEANEQFF
>15|-|TRBV2|-|TRBJ2-7
TGTGCCAGCAGTGAATTAGAGACGCTAGACTACGAGCAGTACTTC
CASSELETLDYEQYF
>12|TRBD1|TRBV29-1|few|TRBJ2-5
TGCAGCGGCACGGACAGGGTAGAGACCCAGTACTTC
CSGTDRVETQYF
>15|-|TRBV20-1|-|TRBJ2-3
TGCAGTGCTAGAGATAGCGCCCGCGGGACAGATACGCAGTATTTT
CSARDSARGTDTQYF
>15|TRBD1|TRBV24-1|few|TRBJ2-1
TGTGCCACCAGTGATTTGAGGACAGGGGCTTATGAGCAGTTCTTC
CATSDLRTGAYEQFF
>13|TRBD1|TRBV20-1|-|TRBJ1-2
TGCAGTGCCTTCGGGACAGACTTCTATGGCTACACCTTC
CSAFGTDFYGYTF
>14|-|TRBV6-5|-|TRBJ2-7
TGTGCCAGCAGTAAACGCAGGGACCTGGGGGAGCAGTACTTC
CASSKRRDLGEQYF
>17|TRBD1|TRBV27|few|TRBJ2-2
TGTGCCAGCAGTTTATTGGGACAGCCATTCGTAGGCGGGGAGCTGTTTTTT
CASSLLGQPFVGGELFF
>11|-|TRBV6-5|few|TRBJ1-1
TGTGCCAGCAGGAAGGGTCCTGAAGCTTTCTTT
CASRKGPEAFF
>10|-|TRBV20-1|many|TRBJ2-7
TGCAGTGCTAGTTTGAACGAGCAGTACTTC
CSASLNEQYF
>15|-|TRBV15|-|TRBJ2-1
TGTGCCACCAGCAGAGATTCGGACAGATACAATGAGCAGTTCTTC
CATSRDSDRYNEQFF
>14|-|TRBV19|-|TRBJ1-2
TGTGCCAGTAGTATAAAGGGTGGTAACTATGGCTACACCTTC
CASSIKGGNYGYTF
>13|TRBD2|TRBV7-9|-|TRBJ2-5
TGTGCCAGCACCACCCCGGGGGGAGAGACCCAGTACTTC
CASTTPGGETQYF
>15|-|TRBV4-3|many|TRBJ2-3
TGCGCCAGCAGCCAAGAGGGCCAGAGCACAGATACGCAGTATTTT
CASSQEGQSTDTQYF
>14|TRBD1|TRBV18|-|TRBJ2-7
TGTGCCAGCTCACCCGGGACAGGCTCCTACGAGCAGTACTTC
CASSPGTGSYEQYF
>18|TRBD2|TRBV4-2|-|TRBJ2-7
TGTGCCAGCAGCCAAGATCCCCCTAGCGGGAGTATATTCAGCGAGCAGTACTTC
CASSQDPPSGSIFSEQYF
>13|-|TRBV3-1|-|TRBJ2-7
TGTGCCAGCAGCCGGCAGGATTCCTACGAGCAGTACTTC
CASSRQDSYEQYF